This T cell receptor beta chain was obtained from a study of response to subunit inactivated influenza vaccine. Regarding the study as a whole: The study's authors posited that every seasonal influenza vaccination enlists few new T cells.

A single record per CDR3 protein comes from TCRdb applying MiXCR to the RT-PCR reads. The data hold about 520,000 distinct CDR3 sequences, with about 25% observed a single time. This clonotype has just a few counts. What it binds is not known. V was cut by 4 bases and J by 4 bases, with 22 bases left in between. This CDR3 comprises 18 residues. Germline CDR1 reads LGHNA; CDR2 reads YSLEER. The TCR originated in a man over 45 who received an inactivated influenza vaccine. The V call is TRBV4-3, the J call TRBJ1-4; D unresolved. This specimen consisted of CD4+ T cells sorted from PBMCs, obtained 5 to 6 days after vaccination. The CDR3 loop reads CASSREARTAGSNEKLFF. DNA for the CDR3: TGCGCCAGCAGCCGTGAAGCCCGCACGGCGGGGAGTAATGAAAAACTGTTTTTT.